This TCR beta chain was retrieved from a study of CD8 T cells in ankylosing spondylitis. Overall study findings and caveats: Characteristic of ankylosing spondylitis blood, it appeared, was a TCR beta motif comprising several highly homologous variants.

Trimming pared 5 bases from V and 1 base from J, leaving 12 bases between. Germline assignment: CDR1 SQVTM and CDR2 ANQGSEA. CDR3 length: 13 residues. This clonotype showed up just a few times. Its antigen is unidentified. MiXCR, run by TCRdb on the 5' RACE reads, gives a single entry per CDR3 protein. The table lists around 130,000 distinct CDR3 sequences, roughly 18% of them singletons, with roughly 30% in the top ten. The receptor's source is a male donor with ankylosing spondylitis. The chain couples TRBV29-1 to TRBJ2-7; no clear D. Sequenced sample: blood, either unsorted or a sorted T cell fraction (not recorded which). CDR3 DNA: TGCAGCGTTATGACCCAGAGGTCCTACGAGCAGTACTTC. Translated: CSVMTQRSYEQYF.